The entry that follows covers one T cell receptor (beta chain) sequence. What it binds is unknown. With 60 Vbeta and 13 Jbeta primers, the PCR was carried out. Some clones are missing from TCRdb's copy, which holds only in-frame ones; the method was immunoSEQ multiplex PCR. Of about 130,000 clones in the sample, more than 75% are singletons; the top ten hold 1.4% to 1.5%. The data belong to a study of cytomegalovirus exposure and HLA in healthy donors. Germline CDR1 and CDR2: MGHRA and YSYEKL. The V gene end was trimmed by 0 bases and the J gene end by 5 bases; junction bases not matched to a gene: 8. This CDR3 has 16 amino acids. Findings of the study overall: It was reported that TCR beta sequences correctly inferred the HLA-A and HLA-B alleles for most subjects. Whilst most TCR sequences proved rare, a subset of public TCRs occurred across many donors. Researchers catalogued approximately 170 TCR beta chains as cytomegalovirus-associated. TRBV6-2, TRBV6-3 and other indistinguishable V segments were excluded.

The sequenced sample was PBMCs. The sequence was collected from a female donor in good health and CMV-seronegative. The chain is built from TRBV4-1 and TRBJ2-5, with TRBD2 identical over 8 bases. The CDR3 DNA follows: TGCGCCAGCAGCCAAGATGGGAGCGGGAGAATCGAGACCCAGTACTTC. Protein sequence: CASSQDGSGRIETQYF.